Sequencing of this T cell receptor beta chain was carried out in a study of blood T cell repertoires in COVID-19 (dated by TCRdb to the early 2020s). Regarding the research as a whole: Samples from collaborators originated in the United States, Italy and Spain and spanned both the acute and convalescent phases of COVID-19. The prospective study material was composed of cDNA or gDNA derived from T cells, B-cell-depleted T cells, or PBMCs. Subjects who had been exposed to COVID-19, were actively infected with it, or had recovered from it provided the deeply sampled blood TCRbeta repertoires that made up the dataset. A freely available public database, intended as a resource for researchers studying the immune response to SARS-CoV-2, is where the repertoires were released. The samples were drawn from two sources: the first 160 participants of the ongoing ImmuneRACE study, and 1,254 subjects contributed by 6 global collaborators. Nearly every sample came with metadata listing a de-identified subject ID, COVID-19 status, age in years and sex. Where available, HLA class I and class II types were obtained from metadata supplied by the sample provider rather than from assay-based typing. Overall study outcomes, separate from this receptor: How much clinical and demographic metadata was included differed by source and by participant, and the metadata was provided uncurated.

Collaborating institutions collected whole blood in K2EDTA tubes following their own protocols. For TCRbeta analysis, collaborator samples were shipped as frozen whole blood, as isolated PBMCs, or as DNA extracted from either sample type. The germline V gene supplies CDR1 SGHRS and CDR2 YFSETQ. The CDR3, from cysteine to phenylalanine, totals 16 residues. Solely the CDR3 DNA is kept, with 48 bases framed from the first base. Unmatched junction bases come to 14, with V trimmed by 5 bases and J by 4 bases. This clone was recorded only once. The specificity of this receptor is unknown. No much larger clone is present one base from it, and per-base qualities are unavailable. TCRbeta CDR3 regions were amplified from genomic DNA using the immunoSEQ Assay, a bias-controlled multiplex PCR. The paper's data handling went like this. Within the assay, amplification of reference gene primers was used to estimate how many nucleated cells each sample contained. To quantify the absolute abundance of each unique TCRbeta CDR3 rearrangement, sequence reads were collapsed and filtered. For each sample, productive Simpson clonality was calculated by taking the square root of Simpson's diversity index across productive rearrangements. TCRdb provides this immuneACCESS table in a form limited to in-frame rearrangements. Some clones are lacking; in checked studies, under half of them reflect an unresolved V gene, and why the rest are absent is not known. V, J and clone size were drawn from that table, and D and trimming were deduced from the DNA. A total of some 290,000 clones appear in this sample, around 87% of them only once. The ten largest clones take up 3.6% of the sample.

The chain is assembled from TRBV5-1 and TRBJ1-2, and 7 bases in between align with TRBD1. This TCR derives from a man between 18 and 35 years old with active or convalescent COVID-19. The sample was peripheral blood. The DNA reads TGCGCCAGCAGACAGAGACCCGGGACAGATATCTATGGCTACACCTTC. The resulting protein is CASRQRPGTDIYGYTF.